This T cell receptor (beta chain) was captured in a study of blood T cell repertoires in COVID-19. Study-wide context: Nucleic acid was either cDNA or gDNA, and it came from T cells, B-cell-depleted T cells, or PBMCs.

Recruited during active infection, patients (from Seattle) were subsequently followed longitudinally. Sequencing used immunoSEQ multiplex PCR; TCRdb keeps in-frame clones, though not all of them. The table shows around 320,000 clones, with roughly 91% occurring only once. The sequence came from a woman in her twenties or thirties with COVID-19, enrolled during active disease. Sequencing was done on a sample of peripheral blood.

Here the CDR3 DNA reads TGTGCCAGCAGCCTGACAGGCCTTAATGAAAAACTGTTTTTT. Residues: CASSLTGLNEKLFF. This sequence joins TRBV7-9 and TRBJ1-4; a weak D match, TRBD1 (6 bases). V lost 5 bases to trimming and J lost 4 bases, with 11 bases between them. Germline loops: CDR1 SEHNR, CDR2 FQNEAQ (reference sequence). The CDR3 is 14 amino acids.